These T cell receptor beta chains were read from a single sample in a study of OX40 agonist ivuxolimab in advanced cancers. Method: immunoSEQ multiplex PCR; TCRdb's copy keeps in-frame clones and lacks some. The sample holds approximately 43,000 clones, approximately 87% seen once. This sample comprised CD4+ or CD8+ T cells sorted from blood, obtained in a trial of the OX40 agonist ivuxolimab. The source of these receptors is an adult with an advanced solid tumor such as melanoma, head and neck, liver or kidney cancer. The CDR3 runs from the conserved cysteine through the conserved F or W. The order of the fields is CDR3 protein, D gene, V gene, clone size, J gene. A D gene is named only where the DNA matches it firmly. The size entry is marked missing in some rows and otherwise reads once, few, many or a size class.

CDR3aa: CASSWGGGEQYF; d_gene: NA; v_gene: TRBV5-5; abundance: NA; j_gene: TRBJ2-7
CDR3aa: CASSERDRGFYGYTF; d_gene: TRBD1; v_gene: TRBV2; abundance: once; j_gene: TRBJ1-2
CDR3aa: CASSAGTSGKSTDTQYF; d_gene: TRBD2; v_gene: TRBV9; abundance: NA; j_gene: TRBJ2-3
CDR3aa: CASSPQGARNSPLHF; d_gene: TRBD1; v_gene: TRBV9; abundance: NA; j_gene: TRBJ1-6
CDR3aa: CASSLWGSGSDEQFF; d_gene: TRBD2; v_gene: TRBV6-4; abundance: NA; j_gene: TRBJ2-1
CDR3aa: CASNKRGGLVSYNEQFF; d_gene: TRBD2; v_gene: TRBV9; abundance: few; j_gene: TRBJ2-1
CDR3aa: CATSREGSWQDRGDRQYF; d_gene: TRBD1; v_gene: TRBV15; abundance: NA; j_gene: TRBJ2-7
CDR3aa: CASSVPGVGEQYF; d_gene: NA; v_gene: TRBV11-2; abundance: few; j_gene: TRBJ2-7
CDR3aa: CASSETDQEPQHF; d_gene: NA; v_gene: TRBV6-5; abundance: medium-sized; j_gene: TRBJ1-5
CDR3aa: CASRTEYQETQYF; d_gene: NA; v_gene: TRBV19; abundance: NA; j_gene: TRBJ2-5
CDR3aa: CASSWLLAVPGETQYF; d_gene: TRBD2; v_gene: TRBV5-4; abundance: NA; j_gene: TRBJ2-5
CDR3aa: CASKRRDSDTQYF; d_gene: NA; v_gene: TRBV11-1; abundance: NA; j_gene: TRBJ2-3
CDR3aa: CASSSGVRSTEAFF; d_gene: NA; v_gene: TRBV2; abundance: NA; j_gene: TRBJ1-1
CDR3aa: CASSTAGGRYNEQFF; d_gene: NA; v_gene: TRBV2; abundance: NA; j_gene: TRBJ2-1
CDR3aa: CASSLGQGADEQFF; d_gene: TRBD1; v_gene: TRBV7-9; abundance: NA; j_gene: TRBJ2-1
CDR3aa: CASSPPSVAKNIQYF; d_gene: NA; v_gene: TRBV18; abundance: NA; j_gene: TRBJ2-4
CDR3aa: CASSLTGQVRRYEQYF; d_gene: NA; v_gene: TRBV7-8; abundance: NA; j_gene: TRBJ2-7
CDR3aa: CASSSGRRYEQYF; d_gene: TRBD2; v_gene: TRBV7-3; abundance: NA; j_gene: TRBJ2-7
CDR3aa: CASSLSAGGESTDTQYF; d_gene: TRBD2; v_gene: TRBV7-7; abundance: NA; j_gene: TRBJ2-3
CDR3aa: CASSLEAGGIVLEQYF; d_gene: TRBD2; v_gene: TRBV11-2; abundance: NA; j_gene: TRBJ2-7
CDR3aa: CASSPAKNIQYF; d_gene: NA; v_gene: TRBV6-5; abundance: NA; j_gene: TRBJ2-4
CDR3aa: CASSERTGETEAFF; d_gene: TRBD1; v_gene: TRBV5-1; abundance: NA; j_gene: TRBJ1-1
CDR3aa: CASSISSAAYNEQFF; d_gene: NA; v_gene: TRBV19; abundance: NA; j_gene: TRBJ2-1
CDR3aa: CASSHPTNYGYTF; d_gene: NA; v_gene: TRBV14; abundance: NA; j_gene: TRBJ1-2